What follows are 8 T cell receptor beta chains derived from one specimen sequenced in a study of blood T cell repertoires in COVID-19 (dated by TCRdb to 2018 to 2021). Library construction relied on the immunoSEQ multiplex PCR assay. This is the immuneACCESS table as TCRdb keeps it, with only in-frame sequences that have V and J called. A part of the clones is gone; compared with another copy, unresolved V genes explain less than half, and the rest is unexplained. The sample profile shows almost 70,000 clones; around 88% of them were found once. The top ten constitute 6.4% of the sample. Sequenced input: peripheral blood. Source of these receptors: a woman in her 70s with acute or convalescent COVID-19.

The chain is built from TRBV30 and TRBJ2-2; a weak D match, TRBD2 (5 bases). V lost 1 base and J 6 bases, leaving 6 bases between the germline ends. The CDR3 runs to 12 residues. CDR1 and CDR2 from the germline V gene are GTSNPN and SVGIG (reference sequence). The CDR3 DNA reads TGTGCCTGGAGTGCGGAGGCCGGGGAGCTGTTTTTT. Its translation: CAWSAEAGELFF.

The gene calls are TRBV5-1 and TRBJ1-1; a weak D match, TRBD1 (6 bases). The CDR3 has 16 residues. The V and J ends lost 0 bases and 1 base respectively, with 13 bases between them. The germline CDR1 and CDR2 sequences are SGHRS and YFSETQ. The chain's CDR3 is CASSLDPGEGNTEAFF. The CDR3 DNA reads TGCGCCAGCAGCTTGGACCCAGGGGAAGGGAACACTGAAGCTTTCTTT.

The chain carries TRBV7-9 and TRBJ2-7; TRBD2 aligns across 9 bases. Germline V CDR1 and CDR2: SEHNR, FQNEAQ (reference sequence). V was clipped by 2 bases and J by 5 bases; unmatched bases: 4. This CDR3 has 14 residues. The CDR3 is CASSLLAGWHEQYF. The CDR3 DNA is TGTGCCAGCAGCTTACTAGCGGGGTGGCACGAGCAGTACTTC.

This chain connects TRBV19 to TRBJ1-2; D remains unclear. This CDR3 contains 12 residues. Germline V CDR1 and CDR2: LNHDA, SQIVND (reference sequence). V was clipped by 6 bases and J by 3 bases, with 8 bases between them. CDR3 sequence: CASRDFDYGYTF. CDR3 nucleotide sequence: TGTGCCAGTAGGGACTTCGACTATGGCTACACCTTC.

The V call is TRBV4-2, the J call TRBJ1-1, with 10 bases matching TRBD1. The ends lost 4 bases at V and 1 base at J; junction bases unmatched: 6. The germline CDR1 and CDR2 sequences are LGHNA and YNFKEQ. The CDR3 has 16 residues. CDR3 coding DNA: TGTGCCAGCAGCCTCCTGGGACAGGGGACGAACACTGAAGCTTTCTTT. This sequence encodes CASSLLGQGTNTEAFF.

The CDR3 DNA reads TGTGCCAGCAGTTATCTCGGAGAGGACTATGGCTACACCTTC. Translating gives CASSYLGEDYGYTF. The gene calls are TRBV6-5 and TRBJ1-2; D not certain. CDR3 size: 14 residues. Germline V CDR1 and CDR2: MNHEY, SVGAGI. With 3 bases removed from V and 3 bases from J, the gap between germline ends came to 11 bases.

This clone was found a few times. The rearrangement uses TRBV6-5 and TRBJ2-7, with 7 bases matching TRBD2. V shed 10 bases, J shed 3 bases, and the junction held 9 bases outside the gene matches. The CDR3 loop spans 13 amino acids. Germline assignment: CDR1 MNHEY and CDR2 SVGAGI. The CDR3 sequence is CATRSGISYEQYF. DNA of the CDR3: TGTGCCACCCGGAGCGGGATAAGCTACGAGCAGTACTTC.

V is TRBV3-1 (or the pseudogene TRBV3-2) and J is TRBJ1-1; D is unclear. V lost 4 bases and J 1 base, leaving 7 bases between the germline ends. The CDR3 runs to 13 residues. Germline V CDR1 and CDR2: LGHDT, YNNKEL (reference sequence). CDR3 sequence: CASSPLRNTEAFF. CDR3 nucleotides: TGTGCCAGCAGCCCGCTAAGGAACACTGAAGCTTTCTTT.